This T cell receptor (beta chain) came from a study of somatic mutations in cytotoxic T cells in rheumatoid arthritis listed by TCRdb under 2017. For the wider study: Peripheral blood (approximately 27 ml EDTA) was collected from patients immediately after diagnosis and before any treatment began. To characterize clonality, the study used TCRB deep sequencing while asking whether somatic mutations are carried by expanded CD8+ T-cell clones in newly diagnosed, untreated rheumatoid arthritis. TCRB deep sequencing was performed for some 65 rheumatoid arthritis patients and around 22 healthy controls. Some T-cell populations stained with V beta antibodies were sorted by flow on a FACSAria II or Sony SH800 to nearly 100% purity, with sorted V beta1+ cells additionally subjected to TCRB sequencing. The median ages of the patient and control groups were essentially identical.

On an AutoMACS, CD4+ and CD8+ cells were isolated via positive magnetic bead selection, and their purity was verified by flow cytometry. A TCR V beta antibody panel was used in flow cytometry to screen first for clonal expansions, which were then characterized by TCRB deep sequencing of sorted CD8+ fractions. Peripheral blood mononuclear cells were isolated by Ficoll-Paque PLUS density gradient separation. DNA from CD4-enriched, CD8-enriched or PBMC samples was extracted using Nucleospin Tissue or Tissue XS kits and then quantified on a Qubit 2.0 fluorometer. From a lookup of the germline V gene (reference sequence), CDR1 and CDR2 are MNHEY and SMNVEV. V is pared back by 6 bases and J by 0 bases, with 14 bases lying between the germline termini. There are 15 amino acids in the CDR3, from cysteine to phenylalanine inclusive. This entry keeps only the CDR3 DNA: 45 bases, framed from base 1. Beyond this particular receptor, the publication reports: The slight TRBV07 underrepresentation in patients was not adjusted for multiple comparisons. There was no significant difference in CD8+ T-cell clonality between rheumatoid arthritis patients and age-matched healthy controls. An increase of CD8+ clonality with age was seen in patients (Spearman r ~ 0.47) but not in healthy controls. In about an eighth of the roughly 60 patients the largest CD8+ clone exceeded 20% of CD8+ cells, and several identical CD8+ TCRB sequences were shared between blood and synovial fluid. The antigen targets of the expanded CD8+ clones were unknown, and absence from virus-specific databases did not rule out viral specificity.

This clone turned up a few times. Its specific antigen is unknown. Base-call qualities are not available, and no considerably larger clone is one nucleotide away. TCRB CDR3 sequencing used the immunoSEQ assay on genomic DNA. Turning to the authors' computational methods: Only a few patient CD8+ clones larger than 1% matched published virus-specific TCRB sequences when compared against them. Only productive TCRB rearrangements were included in the analyses. Defining a clone by its unique TCRB CDR3 sequence, the study calculated clonality as a productive clonality index derived from Shannon entropy. Repertoire overlap between two samples was calculated from the template counts of each clone relative to total templates per sample. V-gene usage from TCRB sequencing and V-gene usage measured by flow cytometry were correlated (Spearman r of approximately 0.59). This is the immuneACCESS table as TCRdb keeps it, with only in-frame sequences that have V and J called. A part of the clones is gone; compared with another copy, unresolved V genes explain less than half, and the rest is unexplained. The V and J calls and clone size come from that table; D and trimming were worked out from the DNA. Across this sample there are approximately 11,000 clones, with approximately 71% seen only once. More than 35% of the sample is taken by the ten largest.

This sequence uses TRBV27 and TRBJ1-2; the D gene assignment is ambiguous. The receptor comes from an adult with rheumatoid arthritis. Sequenced: CD8+ T cells sorted from blood. The DNA sequence is as follows: TGTGCCAGCAGCCATAGTTGGACGGCTAACTATGGCTACACCTTC. Its translation reads: CASSHSWTANYGYTF.